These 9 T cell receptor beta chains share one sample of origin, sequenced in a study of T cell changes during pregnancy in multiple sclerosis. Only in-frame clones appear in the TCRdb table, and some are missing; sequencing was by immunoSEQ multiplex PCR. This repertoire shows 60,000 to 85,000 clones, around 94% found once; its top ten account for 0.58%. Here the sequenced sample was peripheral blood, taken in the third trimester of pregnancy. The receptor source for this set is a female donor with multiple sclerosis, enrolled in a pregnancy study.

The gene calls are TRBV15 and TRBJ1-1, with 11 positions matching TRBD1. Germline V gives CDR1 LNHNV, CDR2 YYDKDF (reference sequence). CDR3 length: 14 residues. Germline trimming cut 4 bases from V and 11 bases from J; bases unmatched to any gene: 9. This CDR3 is CATSMPDRGRLAFF. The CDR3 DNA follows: TGTGCCACCAGCATGCCGGACAGGGGGCGTTTGGCTTTCTTT.

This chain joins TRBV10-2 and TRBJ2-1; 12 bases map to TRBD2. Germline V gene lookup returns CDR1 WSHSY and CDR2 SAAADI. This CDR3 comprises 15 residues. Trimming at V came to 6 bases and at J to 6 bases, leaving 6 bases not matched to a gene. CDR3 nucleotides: TGCGCCAGCAGAGCTAGCGGGGGGGCCATCAATGAGCAGTTCTTC. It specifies CASRASGGAINEQFF.

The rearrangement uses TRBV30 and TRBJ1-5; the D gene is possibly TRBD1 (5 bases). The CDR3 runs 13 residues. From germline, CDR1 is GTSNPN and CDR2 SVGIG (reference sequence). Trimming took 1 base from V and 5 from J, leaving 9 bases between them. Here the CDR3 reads CAWSEGIDQPQHF. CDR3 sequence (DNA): TGTGCCTGGAGTGAGGGGATAGATCAGCCCCAGCATTTT.

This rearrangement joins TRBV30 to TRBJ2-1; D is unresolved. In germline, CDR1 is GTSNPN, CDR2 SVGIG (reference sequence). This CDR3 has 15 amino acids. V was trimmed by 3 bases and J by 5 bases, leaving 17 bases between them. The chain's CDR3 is CAWRETLRVHNEQFF. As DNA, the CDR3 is TGTGCCTGGAGGGAGACTCTCCGGGTGCACAATGAGCAGTTCTTC.

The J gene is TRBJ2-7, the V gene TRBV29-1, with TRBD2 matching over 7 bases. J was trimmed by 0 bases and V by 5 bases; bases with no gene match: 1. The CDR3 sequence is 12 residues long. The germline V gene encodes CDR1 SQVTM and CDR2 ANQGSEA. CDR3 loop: CSVWEGSYEQYF. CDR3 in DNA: TGCAGCGTTTGGGAGGGCTCCTACGAGCAGTACTTC.

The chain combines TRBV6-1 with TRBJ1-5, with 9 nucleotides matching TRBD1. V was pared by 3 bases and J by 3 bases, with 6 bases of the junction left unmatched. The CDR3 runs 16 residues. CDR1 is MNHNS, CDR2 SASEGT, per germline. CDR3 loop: CASSEADRGINQPQHF. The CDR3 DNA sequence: TGTGCCAGCAGTGAGGCGGACAGGGGTATCAATCAGCCCCAGCATTTT.

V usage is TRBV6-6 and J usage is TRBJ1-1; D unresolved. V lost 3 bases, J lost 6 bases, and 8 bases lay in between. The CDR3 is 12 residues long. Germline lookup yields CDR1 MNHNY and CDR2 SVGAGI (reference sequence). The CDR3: CASSYVEAEAFF. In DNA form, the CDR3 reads TGTGCCAGCAGTTATGTTGAGGCTGAAGCTTTCTTT.

The CDR3 DNA is TGTGCCAGCAGCCCCATCGACAGGGCCCACCTCAACTATGGCTACACCTTC. This sequence encodes CASSPIDRAHLNYGYTF. The chain is built from TRBV14 and TRBJ1-2; 7 bases align to TRBD1. Trimming cost V 4 bases and J 2 bases; bases outside gene matches: 13. The CDR3 spans 17 residues. CDR1 SGHDN and CDR2 FVKESK come from the germline V gene.

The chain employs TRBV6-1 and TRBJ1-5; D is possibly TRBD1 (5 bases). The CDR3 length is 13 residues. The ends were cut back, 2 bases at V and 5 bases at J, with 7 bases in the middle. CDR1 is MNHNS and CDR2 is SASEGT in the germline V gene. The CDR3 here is CASSESGYQPQHF. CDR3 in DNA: TGTGCCAGCAGTGAATCAGGGTATCAGCCCCAGCATTTT.